The 32 T cell receptor beta chains below come from one sample, sequenced in a study of neurological immune-mediated disorders. Each CDR3 protein is one row after TCRdb ran MiXCR on the 5' RACE reads. The sample shows some 15,000 distinct CDR3 sequences, about 22% of them seen only once. Material for sequencing was PBMCs. The receptor source for this set is a man in his fifties or sixties in good health.

This clonotype was counted ten times or more. The chain has TRBV18 and TRBJ2-1; 11 bases align to TRBD2. J gave up 3 bases and V 3 bases, and 4 bases lay outside the gene matches. The CDR3 covers 16 residues. Germline CDR1 is KGHSH and CDR2 is LQKENI. The CDR3 sequence: CASSPATSGVYNEQFF. DNA for the CDR3: TGTGCCAGCTCACCTGCGACTAGCGGGGTCTACAATGAGCAGTTCTTC. Complete variable domain (other parts from reference TRBV18 and TRBJ2-1): NAGVMQNPRHLVRRRGQEARLRCSPMKGHSHVYWYRQLPEEGLKFMVYLQKENIIDESGMPKERFSAEFPKEGPSILRIQQVVRGDSAAYFCASSPATSGVYNEQFFGPGTRLTVL.

The rearrangement links TRBV20-1 to TRBJ2-1, with TRBD1 identical over 10 bases. J was trimmed by 0 bases and V by 6 bases; bases with no gene match: 11. The V gene's germline CDR1 is DFQATT and CDR2 SNEGSKA (reference sequence). The CDR3 extends over 17 amino acids. The CDR3 DNA reads as TGCAGTGCCATCTGGACAGGGGGATTAAGCTCCTACAATGAGCAGTTCTTC. Residues: CSAIWTGGLSSYNEQFF.

The rearrangement links TRBV20-1 to TRBJ1-5; D is undetermined. This CDR3 has 14 residues. Trimming took 6 bases from V and 3 from J, leaving 15 bases between them. CDR1 is DFQATT, CDR2 SNEGSKA, per germline (reference sequence). The CDR3 reads CSAQTGGDNQPQHF. For the CDR3, the DNA is TGCAGTGCCCAGACGGGCGGTGACAATCAGCCCCAGCATTTT.

This clonotype was observed at least ten times. This chain joins TRBV28 and TRBJ2-1; 9 bases map to TRBD2. This CDR3 comprises 18 residues. Germline CDR1 and CDR2: MDHEN and SYDVKM. Trimming cost V 4 bases and J 12 bases; bases outside gene matches: 22. CDR3 in DNA: TGTGCCAGCAGTTCCCGTCGCCCGACTAGCGGCCCTACAATGAGGCAGTTCTTC. This gives the protein CASSSRRPTSGPTMRQFF.

This clonotype was counted at least ten times. The rearrangement uses TRBV28 and TRBJ2-7; D unresolved. Germline-derived CDR1 and CDR2 are MDHEN and SYDVKM. The CDR3 totals 13 residues. V lost 10 bases to trimming and J lost 3 bases, with 16 bases between them. CDR3 residues: CATRPQGGYEQYF. The CDR3 DNA reads TGTGCCACTAGACCCCAAGGTGGCTACGAGCAGTACTTC.

Judged by abundance, this clonotype is medium-sized. The chain combines TRBV20-1 with TRBJ2-1; 9 bases align to TRBD1. The CDR3 is 12 residues long. CDR1 and CDR2 (germline): DFQATT, SNEGSKA (reference sequence). Losses at the gene ends were 6 bases for V and 8 bases for J; bases not matched to a gene: 5. CDR3 loop: CSANRGRDEQFF. DNA of the CDR3: TGCAGTGCGAACAGGGGGCGGGATGAGCAGTTCTTC.

This clonotype was counted many times. This chain joins TRBV20-1 and TRBJ2-3; 10 bases line up with TRBD2. Germline CDR1 is DFQATT and CDR2 is SNEGSKA (reference sequence). V lost 3 bases and J lost 4; bases outside the gene matches: 16. CDR3 length equals 18 residues. CDR3 in amino acids: CSASAAASGRAVADTQYF. For the CDR3, the DNA is TGCAGTGCTAGCGCGGCAGCTAGCGGGAGAGCAGTGGCAGATACGCAGTATTTT.

The rearrangement joins TRBV7-2 to TRBJ2-1; 9 bases are a match to TRBD1. The CDR3 is made up of 15 amino acids. Germline V lookup: CDR1 SGHTA, CDR2 FQGNSA. V lost 5 bases and J lost 10; bases outside the gene matches: 12. The CDR3 region is CASSTGTGTGWEQFF. The CDR3, as DNA: TGTGCCAGCAGCACCGGGACAGGGACCGGCTGGGAGCAGTTCTTC.

This clonotype is judged medium-sized (0.01 to 0.1%). The chain carries TRBV5-1 and TRBJ2-3; TRBD2 matches 10 bases. CDR1 SGHRS and CDR2 YFSETQ come from the germline V gene. J gave up 6 bases and V 1 base, and 5 bases lay outside the gene matches. The CDR3 is 15 amino acids. The CDR3 sequence is CASSLPGLAYDTQYF. DNA for the CDR3: TGCGCCAGCAGCTTGCCGGGACTAGCGTACGATACGCAGTATTTT.

This clonotype was observed many times. The chain links TRBV7-2 to TRBJ1-2; a weak D match, TRBD1 (5 bases). The germline V gene encodes CDR1 SGHTA and CDR2 FQGNSA. Trimming stripped 1 base from V and 8 bases from J, with 20 bases between. The CDR3 has 16 residues. The CDR3, as DNA: TGTGCCAGCAGCTTAGGGCGAGACAGTTATAGGTCCGGCTACACCTTC. Translation gives CASSLGRDSYRSGYTF.

The sample holds many counts of this clonotype. The chain recombines TRBV5-6 with TRBJ1-2; D is possibly TRBD1 (5 bases). V was cut by 0 bases and J by 8 bases, with 8 bases left in between. The germline V gene encodes CDR1 SGHDT and CDR2 YYEEEE. This CDR3 comprises 12 residues. In nucleotides, the CDR3 is TGTGCCAGCAGCTTGGCGGGGGACGGCTACACCTTC. This gives the protein CASSLAGDGYTF. The whole variable domain, remainder taken from reference TRBV5-6 and TRBJ1-2, is DAGVTQSPTHLIKTRGQQVTLRCSPKSGHDTVSWYQQALGQGPQFIFQYYEEEERQRGNFPDRFSGHQFPNYSSELNVNALLLGDSALYLCASSLAGDGYTFGSGTRLTVV.

In this sample, this clonotype turned up many times. J is TRBJ2-7 and V is TRBV6-4; weak D call: TRBD1 (6 bases). The CDR3 totals 14 residues. Germline-derived CDR1 and CDR2 are MRHNA and SNTAGT. Trimming left V 3 bases short and J 0 bases short, with 9 bases between. In DNA, the CDR3 is TGTGCCAGCAGTGATCAGGGGAGCTCCTACGAGCAGTACTTC. The encoded protein is CASSDQGSSYEQYF.

This clonotype was found many times. The chain recombines TRBV20-1 with TRBJ2-7; TRBD2 agrees at 8 bases. This CDR3 is 12 amino acids long. V gave up 3 bases and J gave up 6 bases; unmatched junction bases: 4. The germline V gene has CDR1 DFQATT and CDR2 SNEGSKA (reference sequence). The CDR3 sequence: CSASGRGFEQYF. CDR3 DNA sequence: TGCAGTGCTAGCGGGAGGGGTTTCGAGCAGTACTTC.

This clonotype was counted ten times or more. V is TRBV20-1 and J is TRBJ1-6; 8 bases align to TRBD1. V was pared by 1 base and J by 6 bases, with 2 bases of the junction left unmatched. Germline V gives CDR1 DFQATT, CDR2 SNEGSKA (reference sequence). The CDR3 is made up of 14 amino acids. The chain's CDR3 is CSARAGGGNSPLHF. The CDR3 coding sequence is TGCAGTGCTAGAGCAGGGGGCGGTAATTCACCCCTCCACTTT.

This clonotype has ten or more counts. The CDR3 DNA sequence: TGTGCCAGCAGCCTCGGATGGGGGGAGTACGAGCAGTACTTC. This gives the protein CASSLGWGEYEQYF. This chain uses TRBV3-1 with TRBJ2-7; TRBD2 is a possible D gene (6 bases). There are 14 residues in the CDR3. CDR1 is LGHDT and CDR2 is YNNKEL in the germline V gene (reference sequence). V shed 4 bases and J shed 4 bases, with 14 bases lying between them.

This clonotype was seen many times. The chain joins TRBV20-1 to TRBJ2-7, with D possibly matching TRBD1 (6 bases). Trimming cost V 4 bases and J 7 bases, with 20 bases left between them. From germline, CDR1 is DFQATT and CDR2 SNEGSKA (reference sequence). This CDR3 has 14 amino acids. The CDR3 protein is CSATRSRRGGEQYF. For the CDR3, the DNA is TGCAGTGCTACCAGATCCCGCAGGGGCGGTGAGCAGTACTTC.

This clonotype was found many times. The rearrangement uses TRBV4-1 and TRBJ2-7; D unclear. The CDR3 sequence is 17 residues long. V lost 0 bases and J 3 bases, leaving 18 bases between the germline ends. From germline, CDR1 is MGHRA and CDR2 YSYEKL. The CDR3 nucleotides are TGCGCCAGCAGCCAAGAACAGCTCGGCGGATACAGCTACGAGCAGTACTTC. This gives the protein CASSQEQLGGYSYEQYF.

This clonotype has at least ten counts. The rearrangement joins TRBV29-1 to TRBJ1-5; D may be TRBD1 (5 bases). Germline V gene data show CDR1 as SQVTM and CDR2 as ANQGSEA. V was trimmed by 5 bases and J by 0 bases, leaving 11 bases between them. The CDR3 contains 14 residues. CDR3 nucleotides: TGCAGCGTTTTGGACACCGATAGCAATCAGCCCCAGCATTTT. This gives the protein CSVLDTDSNQPQHF. Variable domain in full (rest from reference TRBV29-1 and TRBJ1-5): SAVISQKPSRDICQRGTSLTIQCQVDSQVTMMFWYRQQPGQSLTLIATANQGSEATYESGFVIDKFPISRPNLTFSTLTVSNMSPEDSSIYLCSVLDTDSNQPQHFGDGTRLSIL.

This chain connects TRBV30 to TRBJ2-7; D is unclear. The CDR3 consists of 12 residues. Deletions cut 7 bases from V and 3 bases from J, with 13 bases between. The germline V gene encodes CDR1 GTSNPN and CDR2 SVGIG (reference sequence). CDR3 sequence: CASRASVYEQYF. CDR3 nucleotides: TGTGCCTCCCGGGCATCTGTCTACGAGCAGTACTTC.

The sample holds many counts of this clonotype. J is TRBJ2-1 and V is TRBV20-1; the match to TRBD2 covers 9 bases. This CDR3 is 17 amino acids long. From germline, CDR1 is DFQATT and CDR2 SNEGSKA (reference sequence). V lost 6 bases to trimming and J lost 2 bases; unmatched junction nucleotides: 14. The CDR3: CSAPQGLARGPYNEQFF. CDR3 DNA sequence: TGCAGTGCCCCGCAGGGACTAGCTCGGGGTCCCTACAATGAGCAGTTCTTC.

This clonotype was picked up many times. This chain connects TRBV4-3 to TRBJ2-3, with D perhaps matching TRBD1 (6 bases). Trimming removed 0 bases at V and 4 bases at J, with 17 bases between. Germline assignment: CDR1 LGHNA and CDR2 YSLEER. The CDR3 contains 17 residues. This CDR3 is CASSQDQGPTLPDTQYF. CDR3 nucleotides: TGCGCCAGCAGCCAAGATCAGGGGCCAACCCTCCCAGATACGCAGTATTTT.

The gene calls are TRBV5-4 and TRBJ2-7, with D maybe TRBD2 (6 bases). CDR3 length: 15 residues. Looked up from germline, CDR1 is SGHNT and CDR2 is YYREEE (reference sequence). Trimming left V 0 bases short and J 0 bases short, with 10 bases between. The CDR3 protein is CASSLGGRLSYEQYF. The CDR3 nucleotides are TGTGCCAGCAGCTTGGGTGGGAGGCTCTCCTACGAGCAGTACTTC.

This clonotype is medium-sized in the sample. V usage is TRBV6-6 and J usage is TRBJ1-3; D is unresolved. The CDR3 sequence is 14 residues long. V dropped 8 bases and J dropped 1 base, with 12 bases sitting between them. Germline values: CDR1 MNHNY, CDR2 SVGAGI (reference sequence). CDR3 DNA sequence: TGTGCCAGCTCCCCCGCGGCGTCTGGAAACACCATATATTTT. As protein: CASSPAASGNTIYF.

This clonotype was seen a few times. CDR3 DNA: TGCAGTGCTAGAGTGGCGGGGGTCACGAACACCGGGGAGCTGTTTTTT. Amino acid sequence: CSARVAGVTNTGELFF. This rearrangement joins TRBV20-1 to TRBJ2-2; 7 nucleotides line up with TRBD2. The CDR3 runs to 16 residues. J was trimmed by 0 bases and V by 1 base; bases with no gene match: 5. CDR1 and CDR2 from the germline V gene are DFQATT and SNEGSKA (reference sequence).

This clonotype has at least ten counts. One end of the junction varies from germline; a read error may be responsible. The V and J genes are TRBV20-1 and TRBJ1-2, with TRBD1 identical over 11 bases. The CDR3 runs to 15 residues. Germline-derived CDR1 and CDR2 are DFQATT and SNEGSKA (reference sequence). The CDR3 sequence is CSARVWDRGYYGYTF. In nucleotides, the CDR3 is TGCAGTGCTAGGGTATGGGACAGGGGGTACTACGGCTACACCTTC.

The table lists this clonotype with many counts. This sequence joins TRBV7-2 and TRBJ2-7; 9 nucleotides align to TRBD1. Germline V lookup: CDR1 SGHTA, CDR2 FQGNSA. The CDR3 runs 14 residues. The junction had 5 bases not matched to a gene; V was cut back by 2 bases and J by 6 bases. The CDR3: CASSLSGQGGEQYF. The CDR3 DNA reads TGTGCCAGCAGCTTATCGGGACAGGGAGGCGAGCAGTACTTC.

In its sample, this clonotype is medium-sized. This sequence joins TRBV20-1 and TRBJ2-5; 13 bases agree with TRBD2. The V gene end was trimmed by 3 bases and the J gene end by 3 bases; junction bases not matched to a gene: 4. Germline V gene sequence: CDR1 DFQATT, CDR2 SNEGSKA (reference sequence). This CDR3 spans 15 amino acids. The CDR3 sequence: CSARPGLAGEETQYF. CDR3 bases: TGCAGTGCTAGGCCAGGACTAGCGGGAGAAGAGACCCAGTACTTC.

This clonotype was recorded at least ten times. The chain's CDR3 is CSVEFTGSSSYEQYF. The DNA for the CDR3 is TGCAGCGTCGAATTCACAGGGTCTTCCTCCTACGAGCAGTACTTC. The chain has TRBV29-1 and TRBJ2-7, with D maybe TRBD1 (6 bases). Germline V lookup: CDR1 SQVTM, CDR2 ANQGSEA. With 6 bases removed from V and 0 bases from J, the gap between germline ends came to 18 bases. This CDR3 has 15 amino acids.

This clonotype was found many times. The chain couples TRBV7-9 to TRBJ2-1; no clear D. The CDR3 contains 15 residues. The germline V gene encodes CDR1 SEHNR and CDR2 FQNEAQ (reference sequence). V lost 4 bases, J lost 0 bases, and 10 bases lay in between. CDR3: CASSSGAFSYNEQFF. In DNA, the CDR3 is TGTGCCAGCAGCTCAGGCGCCTTCTCCTACAATGAGCAGTTCTTC.

The chain couples TRBV30 to TRBJ2-1; TRBD2 matches at 7 bases. Germline V gives CDR1 GTSNPN, CDR2 SVGIG (reference sequence). V shed 2 bases and J 12 bases; nucleotides not matched to a gene: 13. The CDR3 consists of 14 residues. In DNA, the CDR3 is TGTGCCTGGAGTTCCAGCGGGACCTCCCCTAGGCAGTTCTTC. Translated, it gives CAWSSSGTSPRQFF.

This clonotype was observed many times. J is TRBJ1-5 and V is TRBV28; TRBD1 agrees at 8 bases. Trimming took 7 bases from V and 7 from J; bases not matched to a gene: 9. This CDR3 is built from 14 residues. CDR1 and CDR2 (germline): MDHEN, SYDVKM. CDR3 in DNA: TGTGCCAGCATCGACAGGGGCCCCGACCAGCCCCAGCATTTT. This translates into CASIDRGPDQPQHF.

This clonotype occurred many times. V gene TRBV20-1 combines with J gene TRBJ1-2, with D uncertain. The V gene lost 6 bases and the J gene lost 4 bases, with 15 bases spanning the gap. Germline CDR1 is DFQATT and CDR2 is SNEGSKA (reference sequence). The CDR3 has 13 amino acids. The DNA of the CDR3 is TGCAGTGCGCTGGCCGACGCCTTCTATGGCTACACCTTC. It specifies CSALADAFYGYTF.